Detailed here is one T cell receptor beta chain. Its cognate antigen is unknown. The data are from a study of cytomegalovirus exposure and HLA in healthy donors. Regarding the study as a whole: A link between a missense DCLRE1C variant and TCR beta V- and J-gene trimming emerged from a later analysis. Available immune exposure information was restricted to CMV serostatus only. Among the most significant clusters, several appeared linked to common viral pathogens in a later analysis. In a later analysis, productive TCRs from donors in an Asian-associated ancestry cluster reportedly carried fewer N-insertions than the cohort mean.

PCR employed 60 Vbeta and 13 Jbeta primers. Sequenced by immunoSEQ multiplex PCR; TCRdb stores in-frame clones only, minus some. The table lists about 94,000 clones, around three fifths of them singletons. The CDR3 runs to 15 residues. The V gene's germline CDR1 is LNHDA and CDR2 SQIVND (reference sequence). V was pared by 5 bases and J by 6 bases, with 12 bases of the junction left unmatched. This clonotype originated in a man aged 25 to 40 in good health and CMV-seronegative. The sequencing sample was made of PBMCs. V and J are TRBV19 and TRBJ2-7; TRBD2 matches 8 bases. The CDR3 DNA sequence: TGTGCCAGTAGTCCCACCGAGGCCGGGAGGGCCGAGCAGTACTTC. Encoded protein: CASSPTEAGRAEQYF. Drawing the rest from reference TRBV19 and TRBJ2-7, the complete variable domain is DGGITQSPKYLFRKEGQNVTLSCEQNLNHDAMYWYRQDPGQGLRLIYYSQIVNDFQKGDIAEGYSVSREKKESFPLTVTSAQKNPTAFYLCASSPTEAGRAEQYFGPGTRLTVT.